This entry features one T cell receptor beta chain sequence. CD45RO-negative, CCR7-positively selected cells formed the naive CD8 fraction, excluding terminally differentiated effector memory CD45RA+ cells. CDR3 length: 12 residues. Trimming pared 0 bases from V and 9 bases from J, leaving 6 bases between. Per the germline V gene, CDR1 is MNHNS and CDR2 is SASEGT. The sample originates from a study of shared clonotypes between healthy human individuals. Once extracted for a subset, genomic DNA was divided evenly among several immunoSEQ plates. TCRdb keeps only in-frame clones here, not all; method: immunoSEQ multiplex PCR. The table lists about 1.9 million clones, 90% to 95% of them singletons, with over 1.5% in the top ten.

This TCR came from a man younger than 35 in good health. Some clones in this sample may be carry-over from other donors' samples. The sample consisted of naive CD8+ T cells from PBMCs. This chain uses TRBV6-1 with TRBJ2-1; D ambiguous. The DNA of the CDR3 is TGTGCCAGCAGTGAAGCGATTAGTGAGCAGTTCTTC. Protein product: CASSEAISEQFF.